This entry describes one T cell receptor beta chain. Its antigen is still unknown. This specimen belongs to a study of post-analysis software for immune sequencing data. Included in the TCR beta cDNA libraries were unique molecular identifiers. T cells numbering about 0.85 to 11 million gave rise to roughly 0.5 million cDNA molecules. MiXCR was run by TCRdb on the PCR reads, yielding one entry per CDR3 protein. The sample carries more than 500,000 distinct CDR3 sequences, roughly 34% recorded once. Regarding the study as a whole: There was significantly lower normalized Chao1 diversity in multiple sclerosis patients than in controls. Clustering by F measure revealed strong co-clustering among samples prepared together in one batch. TRBV5-6, TRBV5-1 and TRBV20-1 belonged to a set of about five TRBV segments that were more frequent in patients than controls.

The CDR3 totals 13 residues. V was clipped by 6 bases and J by 2 bases, with 10 bases between them. Germline CDR1 reads MNHNY; CDR2 reads SVGAGI (reference sequence). V is TRBV6-6 and J is TRBJ1-1, with D possibly being TRBD1 (5 bases). This sequence originates from a girl younger than 18 with multiple sclerosis. Sequenced sample: blood. CDR3 sequence reads: CASSRAHNTEAFF. The CDR3 DNA is TGTGCCAGCAGCAGGGCCCACAACACTGAAGCTTTCTTT.